This TCR beta chain was sequenced in a study of blood T cell repertoires in COVID-19. About the research overall: Acute and convalescent COVID-19 samples came from the United States, Italy and Spain.

This CDR3 is built from 14 residues. Germline V gives CDR1 SGHNT, CDR2 YYREEE (reference sequence). The junction had 8 bases not matched to a gene; V was cut back by 3 bases and J by 6 bases. Assay used: immunoSEQ multiplex PCR; TCRdb lists only in-frame clones, some missing. The table records 20,000 to 30,000 clones, more than 80% of them present only once. The TCR originated in a human donor in a cohort sampled during active COVID-19. The sequenced sample consisted of peripheral blood. The chain recombines TRBV5-4 with TRBJ2-7; TRBD1 aligns across 8 bases. The CDR3 loop is CASSSLRTGSEQYF. CDR3 nucleotide sequence: TGTGCCAGCAGCTCGTTGAGGACAGGGAGCGAGCAGTACTTC.